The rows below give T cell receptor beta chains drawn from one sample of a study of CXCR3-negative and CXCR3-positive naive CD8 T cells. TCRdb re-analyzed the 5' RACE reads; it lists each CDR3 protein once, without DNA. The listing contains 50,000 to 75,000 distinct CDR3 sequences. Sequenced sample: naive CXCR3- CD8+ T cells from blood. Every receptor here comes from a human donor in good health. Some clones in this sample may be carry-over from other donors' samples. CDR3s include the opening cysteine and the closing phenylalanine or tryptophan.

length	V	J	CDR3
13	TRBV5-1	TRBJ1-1	CASSYPTDTEAFF
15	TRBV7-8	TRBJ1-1	CASSPTGAGNTEAFF
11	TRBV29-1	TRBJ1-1	CSVHEGSEAFF
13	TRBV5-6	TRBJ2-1	CASSLASAPEQFF
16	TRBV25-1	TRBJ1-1	CASGVPEGPAGTKAFF
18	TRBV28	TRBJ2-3	CASSLPLTSGSSTDTQYF
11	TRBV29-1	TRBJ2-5	CTGGYQETQYF
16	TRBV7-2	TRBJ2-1	CASSLVSGDWGDEQFF
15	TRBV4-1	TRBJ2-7	CASSQDLEGYYEQYF
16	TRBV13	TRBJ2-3	CASSLAPERFPDTQYF
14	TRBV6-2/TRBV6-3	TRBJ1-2	CASSYEVRGHGYTF
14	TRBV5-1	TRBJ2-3	CASSLGQGSDTQYF
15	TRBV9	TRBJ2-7	CASSDGQGAMYEQYF
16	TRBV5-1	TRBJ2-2	CASSSPDRRNTGELFF
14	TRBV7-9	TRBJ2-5	CASSLSGHQETQYF
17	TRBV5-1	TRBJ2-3	CASSSTPYRDSTDTQYF
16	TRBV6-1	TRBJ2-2	CASSSLGVWRTGELFF
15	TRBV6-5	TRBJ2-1	CASSYGAVAGNEQFF
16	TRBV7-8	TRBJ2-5	CASSHFPGPPQETQYF
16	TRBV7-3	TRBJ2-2	CASSPGLAGNTGELFF
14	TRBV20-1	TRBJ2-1	CSAREWSRVNEQFF
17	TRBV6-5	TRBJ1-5	CASSLGPPAYSNQPQHF
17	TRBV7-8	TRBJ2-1	CASSRTRRLASYNEQFF
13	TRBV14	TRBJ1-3	CASSQVSGNTIYF
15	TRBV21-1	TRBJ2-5	CASSAWGATKETQYF
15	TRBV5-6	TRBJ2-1	CASSLLRTSDNEQFF
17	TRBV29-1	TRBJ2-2	CSVDGTSGGENTGELFF
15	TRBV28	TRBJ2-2	CASRQGSGGTGELFF
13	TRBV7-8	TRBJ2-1	CASSPKEYNEQFF
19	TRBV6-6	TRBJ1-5	CASSLRPWAGQGILEPQHF
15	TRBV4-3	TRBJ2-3	CASSQDGLPGQGKYF
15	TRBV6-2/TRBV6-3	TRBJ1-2	CASSFKPGPLFGYTF
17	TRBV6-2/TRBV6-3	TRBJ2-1	CASSLLAGGSSYNEQFF
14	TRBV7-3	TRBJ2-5	CASSQGWGQETQYF
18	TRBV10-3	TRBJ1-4	CAISPAGTDRPNDEKLFF
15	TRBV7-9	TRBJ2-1	CASSISGGYYNEQFF
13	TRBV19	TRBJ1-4	CASSINRGEKLFF
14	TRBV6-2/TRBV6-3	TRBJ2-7	CASSWAGNTYEQYF
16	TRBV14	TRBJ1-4	CASSRPQELGGEKLFF
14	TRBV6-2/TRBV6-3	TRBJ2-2	CASSTGTDNGELFF
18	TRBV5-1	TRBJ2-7	CASSPHGLAGGQYDEQYF
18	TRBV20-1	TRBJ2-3	CSARLGLAGGSGPDTQYF
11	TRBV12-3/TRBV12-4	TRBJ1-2	CASSDSYCYTF
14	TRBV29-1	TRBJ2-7	CSVESQERTYEQYF
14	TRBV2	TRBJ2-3	CASSVPERADTQYF
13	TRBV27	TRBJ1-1	CASSFLTNTEAFF
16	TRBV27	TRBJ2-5	CASRKPGQGAHETQYF
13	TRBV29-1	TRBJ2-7	CSVADLSSYEQYF
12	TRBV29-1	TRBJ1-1	CSVQGWNTEAFF
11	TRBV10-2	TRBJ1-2	CASSDADGYTF